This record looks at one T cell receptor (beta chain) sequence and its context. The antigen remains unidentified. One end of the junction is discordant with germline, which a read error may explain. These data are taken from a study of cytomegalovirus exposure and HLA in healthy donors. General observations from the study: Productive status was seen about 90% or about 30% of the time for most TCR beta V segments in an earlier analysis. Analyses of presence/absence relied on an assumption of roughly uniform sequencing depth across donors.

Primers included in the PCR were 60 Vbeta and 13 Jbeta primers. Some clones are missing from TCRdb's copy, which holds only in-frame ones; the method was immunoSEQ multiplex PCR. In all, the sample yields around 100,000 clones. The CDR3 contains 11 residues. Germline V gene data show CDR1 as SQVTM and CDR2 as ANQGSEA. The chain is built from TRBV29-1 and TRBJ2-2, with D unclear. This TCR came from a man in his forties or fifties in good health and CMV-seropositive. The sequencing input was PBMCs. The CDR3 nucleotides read TGCACCGTTTTGAGCTCCGGGGAGCTGTTTTTT. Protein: CTVLSSGELFF.